This T cell receptor (beta chain) emerged from a study of identical twins. Broader study findings: Within cord blood, abundant beta clonotypes carried fewer insertions, but memory repertoires showed no such trend.

The donor group consisted entirely of healthy Caucasians. The CDR3 loop spans 15 amino acids. Trimming removed 5 bases from V and 0 bases from J; junction bases left unmatched: 7. Per the germline V gene, CDR1 is SEHNR and CDR2 is FQNEAQ (reference sequence). A universal primer site came from template switching; cDNA carried unique molecular identifiers. TCRdb called the 5' RACE reads again in MiXCR, with one record for every CDR3 protein. The sample has 450,000 or so distinct CDR3 sequences; 14% are singletons. This clonotype was detected only a few times. Its antigen remains unidentified. The sample was also reused in another study, on yellow fever vaccine responses in identical twins.

This chain joins TRBV7-9 and TRBJ2-7; 7 bases match TRBD2. Sequencing input: CD4+ T cells sorted from blood. The sequence derives from a woman aged 18-29 years in good health. The CDR3 reads CASSPGSGYSYEQYF. The CDR3 DNA follows: TGTGCCAGCAGCCCGGGTAGCGGGTACTCCTACGAGCAGTACTTC.